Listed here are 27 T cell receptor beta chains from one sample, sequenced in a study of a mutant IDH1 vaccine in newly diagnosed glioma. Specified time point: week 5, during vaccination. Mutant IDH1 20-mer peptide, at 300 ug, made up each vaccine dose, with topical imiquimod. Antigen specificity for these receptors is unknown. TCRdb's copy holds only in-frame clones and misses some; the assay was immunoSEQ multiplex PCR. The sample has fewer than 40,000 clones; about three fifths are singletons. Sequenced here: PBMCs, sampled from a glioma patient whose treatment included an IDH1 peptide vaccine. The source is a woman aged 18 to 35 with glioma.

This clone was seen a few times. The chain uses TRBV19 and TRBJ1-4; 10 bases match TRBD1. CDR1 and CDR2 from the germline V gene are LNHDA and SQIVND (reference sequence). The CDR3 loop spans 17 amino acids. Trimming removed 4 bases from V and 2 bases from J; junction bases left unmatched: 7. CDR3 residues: CASSRQGAIRTNEKLFF. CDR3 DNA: TGTGCCAGTAGTAGACAGGGGGCGATTCGGACTAATGAAAAACTGTTTTTT.

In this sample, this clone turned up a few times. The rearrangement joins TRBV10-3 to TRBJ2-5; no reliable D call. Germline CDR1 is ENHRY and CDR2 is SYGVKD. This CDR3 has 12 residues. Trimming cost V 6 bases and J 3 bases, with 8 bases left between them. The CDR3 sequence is CAIRENEETQYF. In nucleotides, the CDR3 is TGTGCCATCAGGGAGAATGAAGAGACCCAGTACTTC.

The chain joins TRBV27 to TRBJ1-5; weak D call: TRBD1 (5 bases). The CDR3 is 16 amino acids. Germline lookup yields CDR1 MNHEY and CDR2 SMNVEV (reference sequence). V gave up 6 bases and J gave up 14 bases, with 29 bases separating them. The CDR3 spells CASRPNDAGGGYREHF. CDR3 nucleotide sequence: TGTGCCAGCAGGCCTAACGACGCTGGGGGGGGGTATCGGGAGCATTTT.

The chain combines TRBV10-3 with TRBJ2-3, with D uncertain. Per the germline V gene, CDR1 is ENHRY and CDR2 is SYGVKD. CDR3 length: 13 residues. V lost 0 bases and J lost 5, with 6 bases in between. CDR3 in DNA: TGTGCCATCAGTGAGTCGACCCAAGATACGCAGTATTTT. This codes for CAISESTQDTQYF.

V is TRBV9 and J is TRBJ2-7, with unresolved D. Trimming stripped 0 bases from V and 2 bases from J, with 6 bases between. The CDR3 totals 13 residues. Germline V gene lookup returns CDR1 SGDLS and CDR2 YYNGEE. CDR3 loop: CASSVGHTYEQYF. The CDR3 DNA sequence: TGTGCCAGCAGCGTAGGTCATACCTACGAGCAGTACTTC.

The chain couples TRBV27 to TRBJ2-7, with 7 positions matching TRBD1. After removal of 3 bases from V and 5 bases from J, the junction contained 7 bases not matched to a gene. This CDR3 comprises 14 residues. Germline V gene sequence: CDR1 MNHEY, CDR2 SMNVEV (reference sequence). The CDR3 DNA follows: TGTGCCAGCAGTTTGAACAGGGGTTACCACGAGCAGTACTTC. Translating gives CASSLNRGYHEQYF.

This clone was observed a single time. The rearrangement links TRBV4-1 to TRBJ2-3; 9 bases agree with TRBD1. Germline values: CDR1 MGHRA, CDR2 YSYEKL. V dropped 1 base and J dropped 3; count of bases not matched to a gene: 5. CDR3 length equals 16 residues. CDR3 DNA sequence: TGCGCCAGCAGCCAAGCGACAGGGGGTCATACAGATACGCAGTATTTT. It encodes CASSQATGGHTDTQYF.

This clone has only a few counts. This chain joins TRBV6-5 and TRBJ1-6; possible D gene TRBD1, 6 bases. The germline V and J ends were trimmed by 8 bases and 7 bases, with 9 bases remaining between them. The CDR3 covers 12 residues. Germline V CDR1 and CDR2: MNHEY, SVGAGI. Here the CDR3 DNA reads TGTGCCAGCGGTCAGGGGAATTCACCCCTCCACTTT. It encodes CASGQGNSPLHF.

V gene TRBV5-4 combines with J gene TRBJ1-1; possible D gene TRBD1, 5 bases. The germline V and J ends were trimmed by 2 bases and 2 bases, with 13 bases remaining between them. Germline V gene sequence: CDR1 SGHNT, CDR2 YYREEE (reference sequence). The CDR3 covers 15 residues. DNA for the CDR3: TGTGCCAGCAGCTTAGAGGGGCGCCTAAACACTGAAGCTTTCTTT. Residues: CASSLEGRLNTEAFF.

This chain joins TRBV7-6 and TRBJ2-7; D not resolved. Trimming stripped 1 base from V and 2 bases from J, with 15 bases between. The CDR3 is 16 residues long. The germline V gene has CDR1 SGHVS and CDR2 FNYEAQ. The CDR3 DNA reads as TGTGCCAGCAGCTTAGTTGGGCCCTCACCGCCCTACGAGCAGTACTTC. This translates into CASSLVGPSPPYEQYF. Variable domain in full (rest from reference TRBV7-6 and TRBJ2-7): GAGVSQSPRYKVTKRGQDVALRCDPISGHVSLYWYRQALGQGPEFLTYFNYEAQQDKSGLPNDRFSAERPEGSISTLTIQRTEQRDSAMYRCASSLVGPSPPYEQYFGPGTRLTVT.

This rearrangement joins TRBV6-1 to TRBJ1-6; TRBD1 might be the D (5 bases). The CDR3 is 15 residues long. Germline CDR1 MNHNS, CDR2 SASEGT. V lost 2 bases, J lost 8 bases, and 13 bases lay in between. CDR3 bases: TGTGCCAGCAGTGAAATCGGGACGTCGGATTCACCCCTCCACTTT. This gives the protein CASSEIGTSDSPLHF.

The CDR3 region has the DNA TGTGCCAGCAGCTTATTATCTTGGGACTTCCTCCACTTT. This sequence encodes CASSLLSWDFLHF. The genes are TRBV7-2 and TRBJ1-6; D might be TRBD1 (5 bases). Germline CDR1 reads SGHTA; CDR2 reads FQGNSA. This CDR3 contains 13 residues. The V and J ends lost 2 bases and 15 bases respectively, with 14 bases between them.

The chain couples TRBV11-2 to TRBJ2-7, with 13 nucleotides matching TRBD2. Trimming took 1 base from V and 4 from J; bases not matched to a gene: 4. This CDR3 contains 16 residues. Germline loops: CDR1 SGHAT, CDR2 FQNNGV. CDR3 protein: CASSLVTSGRGYEQYF. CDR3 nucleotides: TGTGCCAGCAGCTTAGTTACTAGCGGGAGGGGTTACGAGCAGTACTTC.

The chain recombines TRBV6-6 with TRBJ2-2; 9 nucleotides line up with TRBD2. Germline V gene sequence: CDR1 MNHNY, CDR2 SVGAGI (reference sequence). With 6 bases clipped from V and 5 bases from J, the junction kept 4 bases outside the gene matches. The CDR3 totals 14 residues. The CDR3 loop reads CASRAGGITGELFF. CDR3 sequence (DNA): TGTGCCAGCAGGGCGGGAGGGATAACCGGGGAGCTGTTTTTT.

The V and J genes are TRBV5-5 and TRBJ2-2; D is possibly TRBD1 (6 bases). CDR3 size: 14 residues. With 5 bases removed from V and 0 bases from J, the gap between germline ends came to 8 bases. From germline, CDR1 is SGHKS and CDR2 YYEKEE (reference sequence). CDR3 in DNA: TGTGCCAGCAGTCGGACAGCGAACACCGGGGAGCTGTTTTTT. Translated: CASSRTANTGELFF.

The chain's CDR3 is CASSQAGTVNTGELFF. The DNA for the CDR3 is TGTGCCAGCAGCCAAGCAGGGACAGTAAACACCGGGGAGCTGTTTTTT. The chain is built from TRBV4-2 and TRBJ2-2; TRBD1 matches 7 bases. Per germline, CDR1 LGHNA and CDR2 YNFKEQ. V shed 1 base and J 2 bases; nucleotides not matched to a gene: 4. This CDR3 is built from 16 residues.

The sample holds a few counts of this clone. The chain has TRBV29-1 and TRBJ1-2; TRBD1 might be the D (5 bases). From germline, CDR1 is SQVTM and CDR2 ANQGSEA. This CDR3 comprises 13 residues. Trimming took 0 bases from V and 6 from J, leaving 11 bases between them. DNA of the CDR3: TGCAGCGTTGAAGATCATGGCAGGGATGGCTACACCTTC. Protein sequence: CSVEDHGRDGYTF.

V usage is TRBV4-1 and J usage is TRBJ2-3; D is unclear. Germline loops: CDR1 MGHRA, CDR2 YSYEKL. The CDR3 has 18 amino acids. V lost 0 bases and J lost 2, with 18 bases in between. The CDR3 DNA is TGCGCCAGCAGCCAAGAGAGGTTTGTCTCTCTAGTCACAGATACGCAGTATTTT. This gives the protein CASSQERFVSLVTDTQYF.

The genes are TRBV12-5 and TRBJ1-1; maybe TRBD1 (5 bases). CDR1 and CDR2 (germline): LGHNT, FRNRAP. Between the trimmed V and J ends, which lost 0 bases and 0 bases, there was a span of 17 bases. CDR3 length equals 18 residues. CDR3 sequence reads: CASGLVLGSGQLNTEAFF. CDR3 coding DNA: TGTGCTAGTGGTTTGGTACTGGGGTCAGGGCAACTGAACACTGAAGCTTTCTTT.

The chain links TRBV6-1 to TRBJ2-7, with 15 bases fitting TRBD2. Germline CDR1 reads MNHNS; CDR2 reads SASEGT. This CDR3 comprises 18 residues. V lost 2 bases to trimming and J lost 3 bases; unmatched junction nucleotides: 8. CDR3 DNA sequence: TGTGCCAGCAGTGAAACCTGGACTAGCGGGAGGGAAAACTACGAGCAGTACTTC. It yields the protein CASSETWTSGRENYEQYF.

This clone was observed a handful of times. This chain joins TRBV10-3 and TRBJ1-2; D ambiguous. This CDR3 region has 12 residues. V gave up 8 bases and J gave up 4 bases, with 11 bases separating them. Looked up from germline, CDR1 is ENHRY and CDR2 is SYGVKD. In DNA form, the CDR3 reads TGTGCCATCGAGGGCGGATTCTATGGCTACACCTTC. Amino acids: CAIEGGFYGYTF.

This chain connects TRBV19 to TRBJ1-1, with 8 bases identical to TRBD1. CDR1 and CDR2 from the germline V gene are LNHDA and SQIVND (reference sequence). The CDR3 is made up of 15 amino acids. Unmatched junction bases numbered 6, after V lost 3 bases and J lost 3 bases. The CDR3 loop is CASSIQGARDTEAFF. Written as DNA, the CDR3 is TGTGCCAGTAGTATCCAGGGGGCGCGGGACACTGAAGCTTTCTTT.

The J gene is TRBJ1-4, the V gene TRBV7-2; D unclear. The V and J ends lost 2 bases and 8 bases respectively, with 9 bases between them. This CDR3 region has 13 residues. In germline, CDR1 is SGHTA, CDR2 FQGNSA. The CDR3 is CASSLSPGEKLFF. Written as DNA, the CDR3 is TGTGCCAGCAGCTTATCGCCTGGGGAAAAACTGTTTTTT. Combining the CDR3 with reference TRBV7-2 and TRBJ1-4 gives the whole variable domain GAGVSQSPSNKVTEKGKDVELRCDPISGHTALYWYRQSLGQGLEFLIYFQGNSAPDKSGLPSDRFSAERTGGSVSTLTIQRTQQEDSAVYLCASSLSPGEKLFFGSGTQLSVL.

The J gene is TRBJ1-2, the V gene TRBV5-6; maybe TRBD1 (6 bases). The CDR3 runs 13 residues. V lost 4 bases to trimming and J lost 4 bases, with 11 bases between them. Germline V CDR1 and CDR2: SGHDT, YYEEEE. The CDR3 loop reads CASSQRQVYGYTF. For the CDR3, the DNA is TGTGCCAGCAGCCAGAGACAGGTCTATGGCTACACCTTC.

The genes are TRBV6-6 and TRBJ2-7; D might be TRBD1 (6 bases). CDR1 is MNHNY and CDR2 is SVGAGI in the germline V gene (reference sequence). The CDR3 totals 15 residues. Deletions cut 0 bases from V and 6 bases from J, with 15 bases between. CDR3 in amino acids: CASSYSPRDILEQYF. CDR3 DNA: TGTGCCAGCAGTTACTCCCCCCGGGACATTCTCGAGCAGTACTTC.

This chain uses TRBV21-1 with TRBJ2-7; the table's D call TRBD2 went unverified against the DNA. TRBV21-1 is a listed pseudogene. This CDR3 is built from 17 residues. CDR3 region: CASSLWTSGPRLYEQYF. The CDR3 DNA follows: TGTGCCAGCAGCCTCTGGACTAGCGGACCGAGACTATACGAGCAGTACTTC.

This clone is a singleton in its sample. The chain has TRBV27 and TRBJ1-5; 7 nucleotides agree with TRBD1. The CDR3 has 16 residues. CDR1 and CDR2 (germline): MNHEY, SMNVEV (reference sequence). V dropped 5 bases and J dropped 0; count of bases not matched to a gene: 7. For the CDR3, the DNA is TGTGCCAGCAGTCCCGGGACAGATAATAGCAATCAGCCCCAGCATTTT. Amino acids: CASSPGTDNSNQPQHF.